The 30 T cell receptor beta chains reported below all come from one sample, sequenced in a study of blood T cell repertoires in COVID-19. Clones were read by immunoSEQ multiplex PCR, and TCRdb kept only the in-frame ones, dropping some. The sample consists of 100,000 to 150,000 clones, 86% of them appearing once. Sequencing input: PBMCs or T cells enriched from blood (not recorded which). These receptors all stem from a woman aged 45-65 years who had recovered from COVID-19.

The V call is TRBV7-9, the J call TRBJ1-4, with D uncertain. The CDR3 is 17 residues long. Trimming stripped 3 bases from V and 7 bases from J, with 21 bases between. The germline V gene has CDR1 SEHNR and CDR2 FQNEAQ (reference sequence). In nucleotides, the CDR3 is TGTGCCAGCAGCTTGTATACCTTCTCGGCGGCTCGTGAAAAACTGTTTTTT. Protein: CASSLYTFSAAREKLFF. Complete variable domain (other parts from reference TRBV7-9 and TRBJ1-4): DTGVSQNPRHKITKRGQNVTFRCDPISEHNRLYWYRQTLGQGPEFLTYFQNEAQLEKSRLLSDRFSAERPKGSFSTLEIQRTEQGDSAMYLCASSLYTFSAAREKLFFGSGTQLSVL.

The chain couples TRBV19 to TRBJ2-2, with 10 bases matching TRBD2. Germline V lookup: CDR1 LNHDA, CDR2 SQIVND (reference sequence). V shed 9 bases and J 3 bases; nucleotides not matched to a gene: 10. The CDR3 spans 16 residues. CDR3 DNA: TGTGCCAGCAGCCGGAGCGGGGGGGGTCACACCGGGGAGCTGTTTTTT. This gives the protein CASSRSGGGHTGELFF.

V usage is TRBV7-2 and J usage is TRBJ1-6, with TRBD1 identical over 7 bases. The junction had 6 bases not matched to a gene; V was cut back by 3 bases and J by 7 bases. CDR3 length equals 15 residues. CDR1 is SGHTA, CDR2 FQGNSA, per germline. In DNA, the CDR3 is TGTGCCAGCAGCTTCGGGACAGAATGGAATTCACCCCTCCACTTT. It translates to CASSFGTEWNSPLHF.

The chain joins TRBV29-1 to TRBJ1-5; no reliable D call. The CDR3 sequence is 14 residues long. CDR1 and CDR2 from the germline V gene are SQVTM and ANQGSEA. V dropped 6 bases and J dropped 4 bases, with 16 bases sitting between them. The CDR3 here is CSVGRRVLNQPQHF. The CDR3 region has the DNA TGCAGCGTGGGGAGGCGTGTATTGAATCAGCCCCAGCATTTT.

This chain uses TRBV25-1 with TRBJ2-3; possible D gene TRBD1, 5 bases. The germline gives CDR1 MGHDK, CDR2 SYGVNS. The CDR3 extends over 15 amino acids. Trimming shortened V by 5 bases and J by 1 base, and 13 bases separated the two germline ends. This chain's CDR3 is CASSSPGPGTDTQYF. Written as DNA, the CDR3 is TGTGCCAGCAGTTCACCAGGGCCGGGCACAGATACGCAGTATTTT.

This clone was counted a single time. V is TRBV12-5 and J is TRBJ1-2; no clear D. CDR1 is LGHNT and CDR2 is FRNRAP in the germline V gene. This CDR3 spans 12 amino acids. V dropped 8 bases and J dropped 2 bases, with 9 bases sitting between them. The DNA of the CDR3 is TGTGCTAGTAGCGCCGCCAACTATGGCTACACCTTC. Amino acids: CASSAANYGYTF.

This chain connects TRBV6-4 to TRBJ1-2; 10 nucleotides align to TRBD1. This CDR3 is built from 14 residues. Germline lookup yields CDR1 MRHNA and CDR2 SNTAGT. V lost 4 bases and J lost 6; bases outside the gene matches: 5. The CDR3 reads CASSGRQGADGYTF. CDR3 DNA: TGTGCCAGCAGTGGTCGACAGGGGGCTGATGGCTACACCTTC.

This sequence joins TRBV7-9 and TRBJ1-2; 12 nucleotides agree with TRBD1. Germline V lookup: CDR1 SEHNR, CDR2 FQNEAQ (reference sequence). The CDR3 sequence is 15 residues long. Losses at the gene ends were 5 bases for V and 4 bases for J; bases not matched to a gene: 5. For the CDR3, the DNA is TGTGCCAGCAGCCCGGGACAGGGGGCAGTCTATGGCTACACCTTC. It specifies CASSPGQGAVYGYTF.

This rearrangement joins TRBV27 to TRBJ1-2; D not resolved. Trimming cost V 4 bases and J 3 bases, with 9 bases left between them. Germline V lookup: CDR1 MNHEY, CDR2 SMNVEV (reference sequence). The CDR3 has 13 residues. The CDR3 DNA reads TGTGCCAGCAGTTCAGGAGGCTACTATGGCTACACCTTC. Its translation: CASSSGGYYGYTF.

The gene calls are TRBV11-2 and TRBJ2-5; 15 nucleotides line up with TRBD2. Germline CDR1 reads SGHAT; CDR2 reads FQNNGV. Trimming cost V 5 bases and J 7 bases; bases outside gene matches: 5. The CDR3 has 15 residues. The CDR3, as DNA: TGTGCCAGCAGCCCCGGACTAGCGGGAGGGGGGACCCAGTACTTC. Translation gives CASSPGLAGGGTQYF.

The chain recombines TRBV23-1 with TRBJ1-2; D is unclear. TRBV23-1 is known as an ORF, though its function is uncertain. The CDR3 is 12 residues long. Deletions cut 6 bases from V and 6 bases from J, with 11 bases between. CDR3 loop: CASRDGTNGYTF. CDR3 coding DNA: TGCGCCAGCAGAGACGGAACTAATGGCTACACCTTC.

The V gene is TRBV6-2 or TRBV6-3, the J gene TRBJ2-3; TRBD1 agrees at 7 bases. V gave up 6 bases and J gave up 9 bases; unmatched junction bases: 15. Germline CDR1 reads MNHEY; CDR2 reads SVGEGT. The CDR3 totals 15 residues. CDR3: CASRPTGAQSGTQYF. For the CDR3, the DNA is TGTGCCAGCAGACCTACAGGGGCCCAGAGTGGGACGCAGTATTTT.

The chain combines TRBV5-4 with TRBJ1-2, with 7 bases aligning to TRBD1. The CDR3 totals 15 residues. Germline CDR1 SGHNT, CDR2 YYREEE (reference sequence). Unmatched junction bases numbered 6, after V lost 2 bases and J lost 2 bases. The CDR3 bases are TGTGCCAGCAGCTTACAGGGGAGTATGAACTATGGCTACACCTTC. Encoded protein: CASSLQGSMNYGYTF.

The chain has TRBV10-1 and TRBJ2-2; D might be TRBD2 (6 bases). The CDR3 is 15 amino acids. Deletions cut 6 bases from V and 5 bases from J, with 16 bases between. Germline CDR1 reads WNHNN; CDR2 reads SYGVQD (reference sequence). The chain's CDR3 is CASREGGGGTGELFF. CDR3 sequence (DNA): TGCGCCAGCAGGGAAGGTGGGGGAGGAACCGGGGAGCTGTTTTTT.

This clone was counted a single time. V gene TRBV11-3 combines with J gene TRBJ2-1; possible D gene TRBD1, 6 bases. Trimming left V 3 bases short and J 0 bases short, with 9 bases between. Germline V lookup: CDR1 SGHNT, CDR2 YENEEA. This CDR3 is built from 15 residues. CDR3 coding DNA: TGTGCCAGCAGCTTTGGGACAACCTCCTACAATGAGCAGTTCTTC. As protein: CASSFGTTSYNEQFF. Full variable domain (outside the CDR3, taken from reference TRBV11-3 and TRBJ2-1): EAGVVQSPRYKIIEKKQPVAFWCNPISGHNTLYWYLQNLGQGPELLIRYENEEAVDDSQLPKDRFSAERLKGVDSTLKIQPAELGDSAVYLCASSFGTTSYNEQFFGPGTRLTVL.

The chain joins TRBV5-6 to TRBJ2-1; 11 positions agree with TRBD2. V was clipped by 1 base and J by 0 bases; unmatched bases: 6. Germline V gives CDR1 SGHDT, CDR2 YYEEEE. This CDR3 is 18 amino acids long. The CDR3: CASSLPSGGLSSYNEQFF. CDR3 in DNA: TGTGCCAGCAGCTTGCCTAGCGGGGGGCTTAGCTCCTACAATGAGCAGTTCTTC.

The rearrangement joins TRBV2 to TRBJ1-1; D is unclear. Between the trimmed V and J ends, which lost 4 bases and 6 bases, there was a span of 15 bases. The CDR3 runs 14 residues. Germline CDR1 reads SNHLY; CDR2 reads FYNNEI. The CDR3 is CASSGGLRSAEAFF. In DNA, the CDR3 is TGTGCCAGCAGTGGCGGACTCCGGAGCGCTGAAGCTTTCTTT.

CDR3 in amino acids: CASIGTYGTQYF. Written as DNA, the CDR3 is TGTGCCAGCATCGGGACTTATGGGACCCAGTACTTC. The J gene is TRBJ2-5, the V gene TRBV7-9, with a tentative D call TRBD2 (6 bases). CDR1 is SEHNR and CDR2 is FQNEAQ in the germline V gene (reference sequence). The V gene lost 7 bases and the J gene lost 7 bases, with 13 bases spanning the gap. The CDR3 extends over 12 amino acids.

CDR3 amino acids: CASSTGVSYEQYF. CDR3 in DNA: TGTGCCAGTAGCACAGGGGTCTCCTACGAGCAGTACTTC. The chain is built from TRBV19 and TRBJ2-7, with TRBD1 identical over 7 bases. The V gene's germline CDR1 is LNHDA and CDR2 SQIVND (reference sequence). Trimming cost V 6 bases and J 0 bases; bases outside gene matches: 2. The CDR3 has 13 residues.

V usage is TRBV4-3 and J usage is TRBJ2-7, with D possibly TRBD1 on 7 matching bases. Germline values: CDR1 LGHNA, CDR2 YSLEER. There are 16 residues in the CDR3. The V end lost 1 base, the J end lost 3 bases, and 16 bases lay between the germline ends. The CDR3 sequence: CASSQGRGRTGYEQYF. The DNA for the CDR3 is TGCGCCAGCAGCCAAGGGAGGGGGCGAACGGGCTACGAGCAGTACTTC.

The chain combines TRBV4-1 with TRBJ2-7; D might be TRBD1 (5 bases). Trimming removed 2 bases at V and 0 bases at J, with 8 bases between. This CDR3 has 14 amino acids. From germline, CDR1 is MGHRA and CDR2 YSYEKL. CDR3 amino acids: CASSQKDTSYEQYF. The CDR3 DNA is TGCGCCAGCAGCCAAAAGGACACCTCCTACGAGCAGTACTTC.

CDR3 sequence (DNA): TGTGCCAGCAGCCGGAGGGGAGGGGACACTGAAGCTTTCTTT. Its translation is CASSRRGGDTEAFF. The chain carries TRBV5-6 and TRBJ1-1, with D possibly matching TRBD1 (5 bases). V was clipped by 4 bases and J by 3 bases, with 13 bases between them. The CDR3 contains 14 residues. The germline V gene encodes CDR1 SGHDT and CDR2 YYEEEE.

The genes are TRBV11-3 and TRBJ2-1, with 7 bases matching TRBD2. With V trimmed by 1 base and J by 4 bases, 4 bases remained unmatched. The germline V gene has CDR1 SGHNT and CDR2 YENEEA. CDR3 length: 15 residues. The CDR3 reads CASSLGLADYNEQFF. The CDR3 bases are TGTGCCAGCAGCTTAGGGCTAGCGGATTACAATGAGCAGTTCTTC.

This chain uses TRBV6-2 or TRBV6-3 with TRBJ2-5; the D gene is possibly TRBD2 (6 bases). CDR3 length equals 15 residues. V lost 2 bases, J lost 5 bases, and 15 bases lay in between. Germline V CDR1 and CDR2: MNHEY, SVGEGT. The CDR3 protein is CASSYGSGPTETQYF. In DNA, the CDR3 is TGTGCCAGCAGTTACGGCAGCGGGCCAACGGAGACCCAGTACTTC.

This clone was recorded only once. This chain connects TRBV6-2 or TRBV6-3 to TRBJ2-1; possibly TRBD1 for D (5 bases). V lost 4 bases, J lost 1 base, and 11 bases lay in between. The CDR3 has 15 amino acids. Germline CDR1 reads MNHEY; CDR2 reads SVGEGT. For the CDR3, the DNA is TGTGCCAGCAGTTGGGCTGGACAATCCTACAATGAGCAGTTCTTC. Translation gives CASSWAGQSYNEQFF.

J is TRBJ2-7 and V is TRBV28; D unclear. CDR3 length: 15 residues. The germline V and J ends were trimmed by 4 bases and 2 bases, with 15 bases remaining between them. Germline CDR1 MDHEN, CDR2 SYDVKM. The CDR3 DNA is TGTGCCAGCAGTTCCTCGGGTAGGTCCGCCTACGAGCAGTACTTC. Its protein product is CASSSSGRSAYEQYF.

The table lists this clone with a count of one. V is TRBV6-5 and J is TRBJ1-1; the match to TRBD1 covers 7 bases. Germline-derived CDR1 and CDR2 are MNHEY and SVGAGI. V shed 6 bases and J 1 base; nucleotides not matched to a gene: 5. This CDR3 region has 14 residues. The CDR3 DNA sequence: TGTGCCAGCAGCCTGGGACAGCGGAACACTGAAGCTTTCTTT. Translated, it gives CASSLGQRNTEAFF.

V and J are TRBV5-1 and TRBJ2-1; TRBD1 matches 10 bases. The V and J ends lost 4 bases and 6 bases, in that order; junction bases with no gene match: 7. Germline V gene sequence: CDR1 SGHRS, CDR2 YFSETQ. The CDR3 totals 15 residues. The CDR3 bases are TGCGCCAGCAGCCCCGGGACAGGGGAAATCAATGAGCAGTTCTTC. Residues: CASSPGTGEINEQFF.

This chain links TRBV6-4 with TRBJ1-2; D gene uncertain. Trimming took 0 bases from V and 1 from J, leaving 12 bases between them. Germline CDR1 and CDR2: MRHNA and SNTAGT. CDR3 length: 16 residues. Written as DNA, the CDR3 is TGTGCCAGCAGTGACTCGATGCAGATATATAACTATGGCTACACCTTC. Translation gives CASSDSMQIYNYGYTF.

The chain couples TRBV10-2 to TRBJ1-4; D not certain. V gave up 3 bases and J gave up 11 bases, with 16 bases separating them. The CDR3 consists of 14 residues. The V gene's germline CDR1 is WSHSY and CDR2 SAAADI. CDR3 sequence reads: CASSDPVLPDKLFF. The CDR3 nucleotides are TGCGCCAGCAGTGATCCGGTCCTCCCTGATAAACTGTTTTTT.